The 13 T cell receptor beta chains listed next were all sequenced from one sample in a study of shared clonotypes between healthy human individuals. Libraries were prepared by immunoSEQ multiplex PCR; TCRdb keeps only in-frame clonotypes and omits some of them. The sample consists of 2,100,000 or so clones, around 95% of them appearing once. Sequencing was performed on naive CD4+ T cells sorted from blood. Regarding subset: CD45RA+ positively selected. These receptors originate from a man younger than 35 in good health.

The sample holds one count of this clone. The DNA of the CDR3 is TGTGCCAGCAGAGGGGACCCTAGACAGAATCAGCCCCAGCATTTT. It yields the protein CASRGDPRQNQPQHF. This chain connects TRBV2 to TRBJ1-5, with D possibly matching TRBD1 (5 bases). CDR1 and CDR2 (germline): SNHLY, FYNNEI. The V and J ends lost 6 bases and 4 bases respectively, with 16 bases between them. The CDR3 runs to 15 residues. Using reference TRBV2 and TRBJ1-5 for the parts outside the CDR3, the full variable domain is EPEVTQTPSHQVTQMGQEVILRCVPISNHLYFYWYRQILGQKVEFLVSFYNNEISEKSEIFDDQFSVERPDGSNFTLKIRSTKLEDSAMYFCASRGDPRQNQPQHFGDGTRLSIL.

The gene calls are TRBV5-4 and TRBJ2-7, with 8 bases lining up with TRBD2. Germline values: CDR1 SGHNT, CDR2 YYREEE (reference sequence). This CDR3 is built from 15 residues. J gave up 5 bases and V 4 bases, and 11 bases lay outside the gene matches. The CDR3 reads CASSPPGTSRHEQYF. Written as DNA, the CDR3 is TGTGCCAGCAGCCCTCCCGGGACTAGTCGCCACGAGCAGTACTTC.

The chain employs TRBV4-1 and TRBJ1-1; TRBD1 agrees at 8 bases. The CDR3 totals 16 residues. V was clipped by 0 bases and J by 5 bases; unmatched bases: 8. Germline CDR1 is MGHRA and CDR2 is YSYEKL. CDR3 coding DNA: TGCGCCAGCAGCCAAGATCCTAGACAGGGGCTGACTGAAGCTTTCTTT. Protein: CASSQDPRQGLTEAFF.

The chain's CDR3 is CASSKIAPDRGRVSYEQYF. The CDR3 DNA is TGTGCCAGCAGCAAAATAGCCCCGGACAGGGGACGAGTCTCCTACGAGCAGTACTTC. This chain uses TRBV21-1 with TRBJ2-7; TRBD1 is the table's D call, not checked against the DNA. TRBV21-1 counts as a pseudogene. The CDR3 is 19 amino acids.

The genes are TRBV6-5 and TRBJ2-1, with a weak D call TRBD2 (5 bases). Germline CDR1 is MNHEY and CDR2 is SVGAGI. The ends were cut back, 2 bases at V and 9 bases at J, with 5 bases in the middle. The CDR3 has 11 amino acids. This CDR3 reads CASSYAGEQFF. The CDR3 bases are TGTGCCAGCAGTTACGCGGGTGAGCAGTTCTTC.

The chain recombines TRBV30 with TRBJ1-5, with a weak D call TRBD1 (5 bases). In germline, CDR1 is GTSNPN, CDR2 SVGIG (reference sequence). The CDR3 length is 17 residues. V was pared by 0 bases and J by 4 bases, with 19 bases between. The CDR3 DNA sequence: TGTGCCTGGAGTGTAAGCGTGGACACCCCTTGGAATCAGCCCCAGCATTTT. It specifies CAWSVSVDTPWNQPQHF.

The chain employs TRBV30 and TRBJ1-4; 8 bases map to TRBD1. The germline gives CDR1 GTSNPN, CDR2 SVGIG (reference sequence). V lost 5 bases, J lost 8 bases, and 10 bases stayed unmatched. The CDR3 sequence is 14 residues long. In DNA form, the CDR3 reads TGTGCCTGGTCAACAGGGGGGGTTAGAGAAAAACTGTTTTTT. Translation gives CAWSTGGVREKLFF.

The J gene is TRBJ2-3, the V gene TRBV18, with D hard to call. Germline V gene lookup returns CDR1 KGHSH and CDR2 LQKENI. Trimming left V 8 bases short and J 1 base short, with 13 bases between. This CDR3 is built from 14 residues. In DNA, the CDR3 is TGTGCCAGCCAGACCTCGCACGGCACAGATACGCAGTATTTT. This translates into CASQTSHGTDTQYF.

The V gene is TRBV19, the J gene TRBJ1-4; 10 bases are a match to TRBD1. V shed 6 bases, J shed 4 bases, and the junction held 11 bases outside the gene matches. In germline, CDR1 is LNHDA, CDR2 SQIVND (reference sequence). The CDR3 has 17 residues. The CDR3 spells CASSVLRGQGINEKLFF. The CDR3 DNA follows: TGTGCCAGTAGCGTACTCAGGGGACAGGGGATTAATGAAAAACTGTTTTTT.

The gene calls are TRBV4-1 and TRBJ1-2; D gene ambiguous. The V gene lost 3 bases and the J gene lost 3 bases, with 14 bases spanning the gap. Germline CDR1 is MGHRA and CDR2 is YSYEKL. The CDR3 totals 15 residues. In nucleotides, the CDR3 is TGCGCCAGCAGCCAGCATGAACGGGAGGACTATGGCTACACCTTC. This gives the protein CASSQHEREDYGYTF.

The V call is TRBV18, the J call TRBJ1-4; maybe TRBD1 (5 bases). Germline values: CDR1 KGHSH, CDR2 LQKENI. Trimming removed 3 bases from V and 6 bases from J, with 11 bases in between. This CDR3 comprises 14 residues. The CDR3 DNA is TGTGCCAGCTCACCCCAACAGGCAGATGAAAAACTGTTTTTT. Its translation: CASSPQQADEKLFF.

This clone was seen only once. Other DNA sequences from this sample encode an identical CDR3 as well. The chain is built from TRBV5-1 and TRBJ1-1; 7 nucleotides agree with TRBD1. J was trimmed by 5 bases and V by 4 bases; bases with no gene match: 8. The V gene's germline CDR1 is SGHRS and CDR2 YFSETQ. The CDR3 runs to 14 residues. CDR3 coding DNA: TGCGCCAGCAGCCTAGGGGGCAGTGGTACTGAAGCTTTCTTT. This gives the protein CASSLGGSGTEAFF.

Concerning this clone: Within the sample, other DNA sequences also encode this same CDR3. V is TRBV5-1 and J is TRBJ2-5, with 10 bases aligning to TRBD1. The junction had 5 bases not matched to a gene; V was cut back by 4 bases and J by 5 bases. This CDR3 has 14 residues. From germline, CDR1 is SGHRS and CDR2 YFSETQ. The CDR3: CASSRQGAGETQYF. The CDR3 region has the DNA TGCGCCAGCAGCCGACAGGGGGCCGGGGAGACCCAGTACTTC.